Here is one T cell receptor beta chain with its context. Its antigen is currently unknown. Measured with immunoSEQ multiplex PCR; TCRdb has only the in-frame clones, and not every one. The profile shows tens of thousands of clones, about nine tenths of them singletons. This entry comes from a study of T cells in localized non-small cell lung cancer. Study-level results: Greater blood T cell density accompanied longer overall survival. When the top 100 tumor clones were examined, a median roughly 62 of them also appeared in the adjacent lung, which was paired and uninvolved. The highest T cell clonality was in uninvolved adjacent lung, above tumor.

Germline V gene lookup returns CDR1 SGHRS and CDR2 YFSETQ. J was trimmed by 2 bases and V by 3 bases; bases with no gene match: 7. The CDR3 spans 15 residues. The chain has TRBV5-1 and TRBJ2-5; 7 bases are shared with TRBD1. The material sequenced was PBMCs, taken before any cancer treatment. This sequence was found in a man aged 35 to 69 with stage II squamous cell lung carcinoma. CDR3 in amino acids: CASSSSRTGQETQYF. The DNA for the CDR3 is TGCGCCAGCAGCTCCTCGAGGACAGGTCAAGAGACCCAGTACTTC. The variable domain in full, with the rest retrieved from reference TRBV5-1 and TRBJ2-5, is KAGVTQTPRYLIKTRGQQVTLSCSPISGHRSVSWYQQTPGQGLQFLFEYFSETQRNKGNFPGRFSGRQFSNSRSEMNVSTLELGDSALYLCASSSSRTGQETQYFGPGTRLLVL.